This T cell receptor beta chain appears in the sequencing data of a study of identical twins. This clonotype was counted between two and nine times. Each CDR3 protein is one row after TCRdb ran MiXCR on the 5' RACE reads. The sample carries fewer than 500,000 distinct CDR3 sequences, roughly 24% recorded once. The CDR3 sequence is 16 residues long. CDR1 and CDR2 from the germline V gene are LNHNV and YYDKDF (reference sequence). Trimming took off 5 bases at V and 2 bases at J, with 17 bases between the two ends. The data were also submitted as part of a second study, on T cells expressing NK-cell markers.

The rearrangement uses TRBV15 and TRBJ2-3; D ambiguous. Material for sequencing was CD4+ T cells sorted from blood. This clonotype originated in a woman between 18 and 29 years old in good health. In DNA, the CDR3 is TGTGCCACCAGCGTTCGTGGCCGCGCCCCCACAGATACGCAGTATTTT. This codes for CATSVRGRAPTDTQYF.